This T cell receptor beta chain is from a study of blood T cell repertoires in COVID-19. In the original processing: Using reference gene primer amplification, nucleated cell counts were estimated. Sequencing was performed with immunoSEQ multiplex PCR; in TCRdb, only in-frame clones are kept and a portion is missing. The D gene and trimming were derived from the DNA, and the V and J assignments and clone size from that table. The table lists about 58,000 clones, roughly 84% of them singletons, with approximately 4.5% in the top ten. The CDR3 covers 12 residues. The V end lost 10 bases, the J end lost 7 bases, and 16 bases lay between the germline ends. Germline V gives CDR1 LNHDA, CDR2 SQIVND (reference sequence).

Input material: peripheral blood. The TCR comes from a middle-aged man with active COVID-19. The V and J genes are TRBV19 and TRBJ1-2; a possible D gene is TRBD1 (5 bases). CDR3 in DNA: TGTGCCACCTCCGGACCTCAGGGTGGCTACACCTTC. Translating gives CATSGPQGGYTF.